This paragraph covers one T cell receptor beta chain sequence. The entry originates in a study of blood T cell repertoires in COVID-19. Study-level background: The United States, Italy and Spain provided the acute and convalescent COVID-19 samples.

The germline CDR1 and CDR2 sequences are GTSNPN and SVGIG (reference sequence). Unmatched junction bases numbered 7, after V lost 6 bases and J lost 15 bases. The CDR3 sequence is 10 residues long. In the original processing: Estimation of nucleated cell counts relied on the amplification of reference gene primers. Sequenced by immunoSEQ multiplex PCR; TCRdb stores in-frame clones only, minus some. That table gives V, J and clone size, and the DNA gave D and trimming. The sample contains around 40,000 clones, about four fifths of which appear only once. The chain links TRBV30 to TRBJ2-1, with 8 bases matching TRBD1. The sequenced sample was peripheral blood. The TCR originated in a man older than 75 with active or convalescent COVID-19. Here the CDR3 DNA reads TGTGCCTGTCAGGGGGCCCAGCTGTTCTTC. Encoded protein: CACQGAQLFF.